This entry lists 24 T cell receptor beta chains sequenced from one sample in a study of blood T cell repertoires in COVID-19. Assay: immunoSEQ multiplex PCR; the TCRdb copy retains only in-frame clones and omits some. The top ten clones hold over 6% of a sample with hundreds of thousands of clones, around 90% of them seen once. Material for sequencing was PBMCs or T cells enriched from blood (not recorded which). The receptors originated from a woman aged 40 to 55 who had recovered from COVID-19.

This clone has just a few counts. The chain couples TRBV28 to TRBJ1-5; weak D call: TRBD1 (5 bases). CDR3 length: 12 amino acids. Germline V CDR1 and CDR2: MDHEN, SYDVKM. Trimming shortened V by 8 bases and J by 6 bases, and 11 bases separated the two germline ends. The CDR3 nucleotides read TGTGCCAGCCAGTTGGGGGGTCAGCCCCAGCATTTT. Translated: CASQLGGQPQHF.

This clone occurred once. The gene calls are TRBV4-3 and TRBJ2-6; D might be TRBD1 (6 bases). Germline CDR1 and CDR2: LGHNA and YSLEER. This CDR3 spans 17 amino acids. V lost 4 bases to trimming and J lost 0 bases, with 13 bases between them. CDR3 in amino acids: CASSRDTSGSGANVLTF. Here the CDR3 DNA reads TGCGCCAGCAGCCGGGACACGTCGGGCTCTGGGGCCAACGTCCTGACTTTC.

The J gene is TRBJ1-5, the V gene TRBV24-1; no definite D call. The V and J ends lost 10 bases and 6 bases respectively, with 12 bases between them. Per the germline V gene, CDR1 is KGHDR and CDR2 is SFDVKD. This CDR3 spans 12 amino acids. CDR3 amino acids: CATGREGQPQHF. DNA for the CDR3: TGTGCCACTGGACGAGAGGGTCAGCCCCAGCATTTT.

The V gene is TRBV29-1, the J gene TRBJ2-1, with D maybe TRBD1 (6 bases). The CDR3 is 12 residues long. CDR1 is SQVTM and CDR2 is ANQGSEA in the germline V gene. The V gene lost 6 bases and the J gene lost 7 bases, with 13 bases spanning the gap. The DNA of the CDR3 is TGCAGCGTGTGGGGCCAGGGGAATGAGCAGTTCTTC. Its protein product is CSVWGQGNEQFF.

There are a few counts of this clone. The CDR3 loop reads CASSHYYYEQYF. The CDR3 coding sequence is TGTGCCAGCAGCCACTATTATTACGAGCAGTACTTC. This chain connects TRBV3-1 (or the pseudogene TRBV3-2) to TRBJ2-7; D is unclear. CDR1 LGHDT and CDR2 YNNKEL come from the germline V gene (reference sequence). The ends were cut back, 3 bases at V and 4 bases at J, with 7 bases in the middle. This CDR3 spans 12 amino acids.

Comments on this clone: Its ends do not fully match the called genes, so a read error is possible. This rearrangement joins TRBV7-8 to TRBJ2-5; TRBD2 agrees at 7 bases. This CDR3 spans 15 amino acids. The germline CDR1 and CDR2 sequences are SGHVS and FQNEAQ. CDR3 bases: TGTGCCAGCAGCCTAGCTGGCGGGAGAGGAGAGACCCAGTACTTC. Its protein is CASSLAGGRGETQYF.

This clone was observed a handful of times. This chain joins TRBV7-8 and TRBJ1-3; D gene ambiguous. Germline assignment: CDR1 SGHVS and CDR2 FQNEAQ. The CDR3 is 14 residues long. V lost 0 bases to trimming and J lost 0 bases, with 3 bases between them. The CDR3 DNA reads TGTGCCAGCAGCTTAGCCCTCTCTGGAAACACCATATATTTT. Translation: CASSLALSGNTIYF.

The chain joins TRBV5-1 to TRBJ2-7, with TRBD1 as a possible D gene (6 bases). V was shortened by 4 bases and J by 2 bases, with 19 bases between the two germline ends. CDR3 size: 16 residues. Germline loops: CDR1 SGHRS, CDR2 YFSETQ. The DNA for the CDR3 is TGCGCCAGCAGCATCCAGCCCGGACAGAACCCCTACGAGCAGTACTTC. It specifies CASSIQPGQNPYEQYF.

V gene TRBV6-6 combines with J gene TRBJ1-4, with D perhaps matching TRBD1 (6 bases). The V gene's germline CDR1 is MNHNY and CDR2 SVGAGI (reference sequence). V dropped 8 bases and J dropped 4 bases, with 17 bases sitting between them. This CDR3 contains 15 residues. The CDR3 sequence: CASGMQGTNNEKLFF. The CDR3 region has the DNA TGTGCCAGCGGGATGCAGGGGACAAATAATGAAAAACTGTTTTTT.

The rearrangement joins TRBV11-2 to TRBJ2-3; D is uncertain. This CDR3 comprises 14 residues. Deletions cut 4 bases from V and 0 bases from J, with 8 bases between. The germline V gene encodes CDR1 SGHAT and CDR2 FQNNGV. CDR3 region: CASSSTHSTDTQYF. CDR3 in DNA: TGTGCCAGCAGCTCGACTCATAGCACAGATACGCAGTATTTT.

The chain has TRBV4-2 and TRBJ1-1; no clear D. V was pared by 0 bases and J by 0 bases, with 8 bases between. This CDR3 is built from 15 residues. Germline V gene data show CDR1 as LGHNA and CDR2 as YNFKEQ. This CDR3 reads CASSQETPMNTEAFF. The DNA for the CDR3 is TGTGCCAGCAGCCAAGAAACACCCATGAACACTGAAGCTTTCTTT.

This clone was counted once. The chain employs TRBV2 and TRBJ2-7, with 10 bases matching TRBD2. V gave up 6 bases and J gave up 7 bases; unmatched junction bases: 12. This CDR3 contains 15 residues. Germline V gives CDR1 SNHLY, CDR2 FYNNEI. The CDR3 here is CASSPSLAGVGEQYF. In nucleotides, the CDR3 is TGTGCCAGCAGCCCCTCGCTAGCGGGAGTAGGGGAGCAGTACTTC.

The chain links TRBV9 to TRBJ2-3, with D perhaps matching TRBD1 (6 bases). The V gene lost 3 bases and the J gene lost 2 bases, with 13 bases spanning the gap. CDR1 and CDR2 (germline): SGDLS, YYNGEE. This CDR3 region has 15 residues. CDR3 coding DNA: TGTGCCAGCAGCGCCCGGGACAAATACACAGATACGCAGTATTTT. It codes for CASSARDKYTDTQYF. Using reference TRBV9 and TRBJ2-3 for the parts outside the CDR3, the full variable domain is DSGVTQTPKHLITATGQRVTLRCSPRSGDLSVYWYQQSLDQGLQFLIQYYNGEERAKGNILERFSAQQFPDLHSELNLSSLELGDSALYFCASSARDKYTDTQYFGPGTRLTVL.

The chain is built from TRBV4-2 and TRBJ2-5, with TRBD2 matching 11 bases. The V and J ends lost 8 bases and 2 bases, in that order; junction bases with no gene match: 10. The germline CDR1 and CDR2 sequences are LGHNA and YNFKEQ. The CDR3 loop spans 16 amino acids. The chain's CDR3 is CASGRGLAAKQETQYF. The CDR3 region has the DNA TGTGCCAGCGGCCGGGGACTAGCGGCAAAACAAGAGACCCAGTACTTC.

The rearrangement joins TRBV6-5 to TRBJ1-2, with D hard to call. Trimming shortened V by 4 bases and J by 7 bases, and 7 bases separated the two germline ends. CDR3 length equals 11 residues. Germline V gives CDR1 MNHEY, CDR2 SVGAGI. In DNA, the CDR3 is TGTGCCAGCAGTTCCGCGGGTGGCTACACCTTC. Its protein is CASSSAGGYTF.

The genes are TRBV7-9 and TRBJ2-6, with 8 nucleotides matching TRBD1. The CDR3 contains 16 residues. With V trimmed by 11 bases and J by 0 bases, 9 bases remained unmatched. From germline, CDR1 is SEHNR and CDR2 FQNEAQ (reference sequence). This chain's CDR3 is CAGWGQAYSGANVLTF. CDR3 sequence (DNA): TGTGCCGGCTGGGGACAGGCCTACTCTGGGGCCAACGTCCTGACTTTC.

The CDR3 is CASSPTGPYEQYF. The CDR3 DNA reads TGTGCCAGCAGTCCGACAGGCCCCTACGAGCAGTACTTC. The chain is built from TRBV6-5 and TRBJ2-7; tentative D call: TRBD1 (6 bases). There are 13 residues in the CDR3. Looked up from germline, CDR1 is MNHEY and CDR2 is SVGAGI. V was clipped by 5 bases and J by 2 bases, with 10 bases between them.

The V call is TRBV30, the J call TRBJ1-5, with D hard to call. CDR3 length: 14 amino acids. The V gene's germline CDR1 is GTSNPN and CDR2 SVGIG (reference sequence). The V end lost 0 bases, the J end lost 6 bases, and 12 bases lay between the germline ends. The CDR3 is CAWSVLGRSQPQHF. CDR3 nucleotide sequence: TGTGCCTGGAGTGTATTGGGGAGGTCTCAGCCCCAGCATTTT.

This clone appeared once. This chain uses TRBV18 with TRBJ1-5; D ambiguous. Trimming cost V 6 bases and J 7 bases, with 22 bases left between them. In germline, CDR1 is KGHSH, CDR2 LQKENI. CDR3 length: 16 residues. The CDR3 loop reads CASSSSGFPSEQPQHF. CDR3 coding DNA: TGTGCCAGCTCGTCGTCCGGGTTCCCTTCGGAGCAGCCCCAGCATTTT.

This clone was counted a single time. The chain employs TRBV21-1 and TRBJ1-1; the table gives TRBD1 as D, unverified against the DNA. TRBV21-1 is assigned pseudogene status. This CDR3 is 17 amino acids long. The CDR3 spells CASSGQPGQPMNTEAFF. In nucleotides, the CDR3 is TGTGCCAGCAGCGGGCAACCGGGACAGCCCATGAACACTGAAGCTTTCTTT.

The J gene is TRBJ2-7, the V gene TRBV10-2; 7 positions agree with TRBD1. The V and J ends lost 6 bases and 3 bases, in that order; junction bases with no gene match: 8. Germline CDR1 reads WSHSY; CDR2 reads SAAADI. This CDR3 is built from 14 residues. The CDR3 DNA follows: TGCGCCAGCAGCCCACAGGGGATCGGCTACGAGCAGTACTTC. Protein: CASSPQGIGYEQYF.

This clone appeared once. The rearrangement joins TRBV29-1 to TRBJ1-4; 8 bases are shared with TRBD1. CDR1 is SQVTM, CDR2 ANQGSEA, per germline. The CDR3 extends over 15 amino acids. The junction had 9 bases not matched to a gene; V was cut back by 7 bases and J by 2 bases. The DNA for the CDR3 is TGCAGCGCCGGACAAGGGACAGGTACTAATGAAAAACTGTTTTTT. This gives the protein CSAGQGTGTNEKLFF.

The chain employs TRBV7-9 and TRBJ2-7; 7 nucleotides match TRBD1. J lost 3 bases, V lost 6 bases, and 17 bases had no gene match. Germline lookup yields CDR1 SEHNR and CDR2 FQNEAQ (reference sequence). This CDR3 comprises 17 residues. The CDR3 sequence is CASRFRGVTGPLYEQYF. The CDR3 DNA reads TGTGCCAGCAGGTTTAGAGGGGTGACAGGGCCACTCTACGAGCAGTACTTC.

This chain uses TRBV7-2 with TRBJ2-3; a weak D match, TRBD2 (6 bases). The CDR3 runs 12 residues. Germline lookup yields CDR1 SGHTA and CDR2 FQGNSA. V lost 3 bases and J 5 bases, leaving 6 bases between the germline ends. CDR3: CTSSFGGDTQYF. Here the CDR3 DNA reads TGTACCAGCAGCTTCGGGGGAGATACGCAGTATTTT. Full variable domain (outside the CDR3, taken from reference TRBV7-2 and TRBJ2-3): GAGVSQSPSNKVTEKGKDVELRCDPISGHTALYWYRQSLGQGLEFLIYFQGNSAPDKSGLPSDRFSAERTGGSVSTLTIQRTQQEDSAVYLCTSSFGGDTQYFGPGTRLTVL.